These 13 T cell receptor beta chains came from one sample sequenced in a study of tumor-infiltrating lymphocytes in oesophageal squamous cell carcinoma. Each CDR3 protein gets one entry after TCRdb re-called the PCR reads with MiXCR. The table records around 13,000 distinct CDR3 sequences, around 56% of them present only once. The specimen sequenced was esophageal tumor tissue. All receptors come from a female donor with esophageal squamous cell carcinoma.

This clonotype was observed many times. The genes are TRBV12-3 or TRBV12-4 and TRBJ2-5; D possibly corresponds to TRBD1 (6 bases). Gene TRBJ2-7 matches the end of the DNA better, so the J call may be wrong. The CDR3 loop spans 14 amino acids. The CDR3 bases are TGTGCCAGCAGTTTAGGGGGGCCGAGGGGCGAGCAGTACTTC. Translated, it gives CASSLGGPRGEQYF.

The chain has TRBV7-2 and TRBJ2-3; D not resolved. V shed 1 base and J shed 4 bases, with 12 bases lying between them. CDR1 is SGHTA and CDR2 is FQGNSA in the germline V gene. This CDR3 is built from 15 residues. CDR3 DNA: TGTGCCAGCAGCTTAGAGGTCGAGCAGCCAGATACGCAGTATTTT. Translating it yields CASSLEVEQPDTQYF.

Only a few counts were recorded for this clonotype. CDR3 sequence reads: CASSVQGSGANVLTF. The CDR3 DNA reads as TGTGCCAGCAGTGTACAGGGATCTGGGGCCAACGTCCTGACTTTC. This chain connects TRBV12-3 or TRBV12-4 to TRBJ2-5, with D possibly matching TRBD1 (6 bases). The end of the DNA aligns better with TRBJ2-6, so the J call may be wrong. The length of the CDR3 is 15 residues.

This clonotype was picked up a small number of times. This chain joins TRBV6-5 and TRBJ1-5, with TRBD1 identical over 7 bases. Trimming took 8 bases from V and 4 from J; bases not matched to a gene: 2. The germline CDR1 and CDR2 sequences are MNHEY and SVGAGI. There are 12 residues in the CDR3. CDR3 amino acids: CASGTANQPQHF. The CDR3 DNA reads TGTGCCAGCGGGACAGCTAATCAGCCCCAGCATTTT.

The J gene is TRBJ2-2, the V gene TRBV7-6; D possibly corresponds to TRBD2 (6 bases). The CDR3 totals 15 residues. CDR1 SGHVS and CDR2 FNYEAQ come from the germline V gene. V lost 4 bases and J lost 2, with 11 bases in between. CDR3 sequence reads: CASSYRDSNTGELFF. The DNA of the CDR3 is TGTGCCAGCAGCTACCGGGACTCTAACACCGGGGAGCTGTTTTTT.

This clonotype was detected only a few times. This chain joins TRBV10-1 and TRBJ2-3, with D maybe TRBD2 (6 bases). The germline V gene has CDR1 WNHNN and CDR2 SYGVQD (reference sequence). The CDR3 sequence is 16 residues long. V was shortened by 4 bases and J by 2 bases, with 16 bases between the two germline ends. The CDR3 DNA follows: TGCGCCAGCAGTGGTGTTGGAGGGGCGATCACAGATACGCAGTATTTT. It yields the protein CASSGVGGAITDTQYF.

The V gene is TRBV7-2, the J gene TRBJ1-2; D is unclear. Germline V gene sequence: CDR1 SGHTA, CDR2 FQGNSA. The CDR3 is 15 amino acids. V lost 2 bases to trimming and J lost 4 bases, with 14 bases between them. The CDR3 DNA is TGTGCCAGCAGCTTAAGGGCCACGGCCCCCTATGGCTACACCTTC. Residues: CASSLRATAPYGYTF.

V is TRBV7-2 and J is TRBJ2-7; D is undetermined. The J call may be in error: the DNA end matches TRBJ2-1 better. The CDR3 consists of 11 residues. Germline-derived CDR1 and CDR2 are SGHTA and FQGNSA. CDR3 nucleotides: TGTGCCAGCACCCCCGGCGGTGAGCAGTTCTTC. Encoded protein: CASTPGGEQFF.

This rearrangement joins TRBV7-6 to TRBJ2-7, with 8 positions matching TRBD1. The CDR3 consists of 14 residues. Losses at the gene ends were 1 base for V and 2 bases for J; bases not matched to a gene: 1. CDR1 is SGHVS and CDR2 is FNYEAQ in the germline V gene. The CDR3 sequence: CASSLGTGPYEQYF. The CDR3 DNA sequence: TGTGCCAGCAGCTTAGGGACAGGGCCCTACGAGCAGTACTTC.

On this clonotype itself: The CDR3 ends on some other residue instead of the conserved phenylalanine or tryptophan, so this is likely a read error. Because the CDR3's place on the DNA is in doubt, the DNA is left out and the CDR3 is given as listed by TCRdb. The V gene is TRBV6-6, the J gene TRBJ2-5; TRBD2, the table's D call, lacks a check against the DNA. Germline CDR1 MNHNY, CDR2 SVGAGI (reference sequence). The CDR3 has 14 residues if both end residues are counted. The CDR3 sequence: CASSKAGSPLHFGN.

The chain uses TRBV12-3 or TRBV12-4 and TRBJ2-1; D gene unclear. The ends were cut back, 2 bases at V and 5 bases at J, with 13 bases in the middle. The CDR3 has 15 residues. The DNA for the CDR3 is TGTGCCAGCAGTTTACGCGCAGGAACACACAATGAGCAGTTCTTC. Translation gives CASSLRAGTHNEQFF.

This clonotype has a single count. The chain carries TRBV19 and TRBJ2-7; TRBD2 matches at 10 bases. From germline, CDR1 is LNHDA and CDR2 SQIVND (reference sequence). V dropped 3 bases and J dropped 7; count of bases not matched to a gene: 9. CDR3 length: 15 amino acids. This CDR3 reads CASSIKAGGPQEQYF. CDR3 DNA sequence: TGTGCCAGTAGTATCAAAGCGGGAGGGCCGCAAGAGCAGTACTTC.

As DNA, the CDR3 is TGTGCCAGCAGCTCCCTCGGGGCCAGCACAGATACGCAGTATTTT. This codes for CASSSLGASTDTQYF. The J gene is TRBJ2-3, the V gene TRBV7-6, with D perhaps given as TRBD1 or TRBD2 (5 bases each). Looked up from germline, CDR1 is SGHVS and CDR2 is FNYEAQ. V lost 4 bases, J lost 0 bases, and 11 bases lay in between. This CDR3 comprises 15 residues.